This TCR beta chain was identified in a study of T cells in severe cutaneous drug reactions. Study-wide context: Recruitment ran 2011 to 2018 in Taiwan, Thailand and a European registry.

This CDR3 region has 14 residues. The germline V gene encodes CDR1 KGHSH and CDR2 LQKENI. Worth noting for this clonotype: Antigen specificity is unknown.

The patients sequenced had a carbamazepine-induced Stevens-Johnson syndrome or toxic epidermal necrolysis reaction. Findings and caveats of the study: One public TCRbeta CDR3 appeared in all seven blister samples, averaging roughly 15%.

Libraries were made by iRepertoire multiplex PCR with TCR subtype-specific primers for bulk and single-cell sequencing. TCRdb reworked the multiplex PCR reads into one entry per CDR3 protein, no DNA. The sample has about 1,200 distinct CDR3 sequences. The chain couples TRBV18 to TRBJ2-7; TCRdb's D call, TRBD2, is unchecked because there is no DNA. Specimen: cells from a skin blister. The clonotype was recovered from a human donor with Stevens-Johnson syndrome, a severe cutaneous drug reaction. This chain's CDR3 is CASSPQAGAYEQYF.